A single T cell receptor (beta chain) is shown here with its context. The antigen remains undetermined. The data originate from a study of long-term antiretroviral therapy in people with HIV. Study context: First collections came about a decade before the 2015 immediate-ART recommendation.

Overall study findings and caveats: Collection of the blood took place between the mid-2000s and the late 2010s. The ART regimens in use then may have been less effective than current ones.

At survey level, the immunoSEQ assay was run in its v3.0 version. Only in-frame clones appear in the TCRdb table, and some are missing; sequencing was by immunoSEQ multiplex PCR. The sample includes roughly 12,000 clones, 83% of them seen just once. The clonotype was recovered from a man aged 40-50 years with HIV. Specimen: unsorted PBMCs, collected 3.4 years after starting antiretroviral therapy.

The CDR3 protein is CASTLTGTQPQHF. CDR3 coding DNA: TGTGCCAGCACTCTGACAGGGACTCAGCCCCAGCATTTT. The chain joins TRBV2 to TRBJ1-5; TRBD1 matches at 7 bases. CDR3 size: 13 residues. Trimming at V came to 7 bases and at J to 6 bases, leaving 6 bases not matched to a gene. The V gene's germline CDR1 is SNHLY and CDR2 FYNNEI.